This TCR beta chain was sequenced in a study of CD8+ T cells in alopecia areata. Note on this clone: The antigen is undetermined.

Study results and limitations: Normal scalp had lower clonality than lesional scalp, with alopecia totalis/universalis lesions showing this most strongly. Scalp sample data also include resident alphabeta T cells from normal skin.

Extracted RNA was reverse transcribed into cDNA, the sequencing template. Generated by immunoSEQ multiplex PCR, the TCRdb table keeps only in-frame clones and is missing some. The sample includes 110,000 to 150,000 clones, roughly 54% of them seen just once. Treatment denoted: oral pan-JAK inhibitor, 5-10 mg twice daily. The sample was CD8+ T cells sorted from blood, taken at week 4, from a patient treated with tofacitinib. This clonotype originated in a human donor with alopecia areata.

DNA of the CDR3: TGTGCCAGCAGCTTTATAGGGGGGGAGACCCAGTACTTC. Protein sequence: CASSFIGGETQYF. This rearrangement joins TRBV7-9 to TRBJ2-5; perhaps D is TRBD1 or TRBD2 (6 bases each). CDR3 size: 13 residues. Germline V gene lookup returns CDR1 SEHNR and CDR2 FQNEAQ (reference sequence). The V and J ends lost 3 bases and 5 bases respectively, with 10 bases between them.